A single sample is the source of the 8 T cell receptor beta chains below, sequenced in a study of post-analysis software for immune sequencing data. cDNA libraries for TCR beta contained unique molecular identifiers. TCRdb reprocessed the PCR reads with MiXCR, giving one entry per CDR3 protein. The table shows around 150,000 distinct CDR3 sequences, with 36% occurring only once. Material: blood, obtained after autologous hematopoietic stem cell transplantation. All receptors derive from a girl aged 5 to 17 with multiple sclerosis.

V usage is TRBV7-9 and J usage is TRBJ2-5; TRBD1 matches 7 bases. This CDR3 region has 18 residues. Germline V gene sequence: CDR1 SEHNR, CDR2 FQNEAQ (reference sequence). Trimming took 6 bases from V and 2 from J; bases not matched to a gene: 18. In nucleotides, the CDR3 is TGTGCCAGCAGTCCCGGACAGGATAAGGGATGGGGTCAAGAGACCCAGTACTTC. This translates into CASSPGQDKGWGQETQYF. The variable domain in full, completed from reference TRBV7-9 and TRBJ2-5, reads DTGVSQNPRHKITKRGQNVTFRCDPISEHNRLYWYRQTLGQGPEFLTYFQNEAQLEKSRLLSDRFSAERPKGSFSTLEIQRTEQGDSAMYLCASSPGQDKGWGQETQYFGPGTRLLVL.

There are many counts of this clonotype. The rearrangement uses TRBV15 and TRBJ2-7; D not certain. The V and J ends lost 0 bases and 5 bases respectively, with 11 bases between them. This CDR3 is 14 amino acids long. The germline gives CDR1 LNHNV, CDR2 YYDKDF (reference sequence). The CDR3 spells CATSRDSVWDEQYF. The CDR3 nucleotides are TGTGCCACCAGCAGAGATTCGGTTTGGGACGAGCAGTACTTC. The variable domain in full, completed from reference TRBV15 and TRBJ2-7, reads DAMVIQNPRYQVTQFGKPVTLSCSQTLNHNVMYWYQQKSSQAPKLLFHYYDKDFNNEADTPDNFQSRRPNTSFCFLDIRSPGLGDTAMYLCATSRDSVWDEQYFGPGTRLTVT.

A note on this clonotype: Without the conserved terminal phenylalanine or tryptophan, this CDR3 likely stems from a read error. The genes are TRBV25-1 and TRBJ1-2; D is undetermined. V was trimmed by 4 bases and J by 7 bases, leaving 7 bases between them. CDR3 size: 11 residues. Germline V gene data show CDR1 as MGHDK and CDR2 as SYGVNS. In DNA, the CDR3 is TGTGCCAGCAGTGGGAATAGTGGCTACACCTTA. Encoded protein: CASSGNSGYTL.

V usage is TRBV20-1 and J usage is TRBJ1-5; possible D gene TRBD1, 5 bases. This CDR3 has 16 residues. Trimming shortened V by 2 bases and J by 4 bases, and 18 bases separated the two germline ends. Germline V gene lookup returns CDR1 DFQATT and CDR2 SNEGSKA (reference sequence). CDR3 in DNA: TGCAGTGCTAGACCCCGGGGCAGGGATTCGAATCAGCCCCAGCATTTT. Translated, it gives CSARPRGRDSNQPQHF.

Regarding this clonotype: The germline gene is not matched at one end of the junction; a read error may be the cause. The rearrangement links TRBV5-1 to TRBJ2-3; 8 nucleotides align to TRBD1. The CDR3 is made up of 14 amino acids. Germline assignment: CDR1 SGHRS and CDR2 YFSETQ. CDR3 in amino acids: CANSLGRGPDTQYF. CDR3 sequence (DNA): TGCGCCAACAGCTTGGGCAGGGGGCCAGATACGCAGTATTTT.

The chain employs TRBV20-1 and TRBJ2-1; D ambiguous. This CDR3 is built from 13 residues. V lost 0 bases, J lost 6 bases, and 9 bases lay in between. Germline V gene data show CDR1 as DFQATT and CDR2 as SNEGSKA (reference sequence). CDR3 region: CSARDLLGNEQFF. The DNA of the CDR3 is TGCAGTGCTAGAGATCTACTCGGCAATGAGCAGTTCTTC.

The chain recombines TRBV7-2 with TRBJ2-1, with D perhaps matching TRBD1 or TRBD2 (5 bases each). Germline CDR1 and CDR2: SGHTA and FQGNSA. With 1 base removed from V and 4 bases from J, the gap between germline ends came to 8 bases. The CDR3 runs 14 residues. The CDR3 region has the DNA TGTGCCAGCAGCTTAGGATGGGGGTACAATGAGCAGTTCTTC. Translating it yields CASSLGWGYNEQFF.

This clonotype appeared a few times. The chain uses TRBV6-2 or TRBV6-3 and TRBJ2-1, with D unclear. This CDR3 region has 13 residues. V was shortened by 2 bases and J by 4 bases, with 6 bases between the two germline ends. Germline values: CDR1 MNHEY, CDR2 SVGEGT. The CDR3 loop is CASSYRRYNEQFF. The CDR3 DNA reads as TGTGCCAGCAGTTACCGCCGGTACAATGAGCAGTTCTTC.